The subject of this entry is one TCR beta chain. Produced via immunoSEQ multiplex PCR; TCRdb's table is partial and in-frame only. This table holds under 45,000 clones, 77% found once. CDR1 and CDR2 (germline): MNHEY, SMNVEV (reference sequence). The CDR3 is made up of 18 amino acids. V dropped 5 bases and J dropped 1; count of bases not matched to a gene: 11. The data were obtained in a study of blood T cell repertoires in COVID-19. This receptor was identified in a woman in her 70s with acute or convalescent COVID-19. The chain uses TRBV27 and TRBJ1-6, with 7 bases aligning to TRBD1. The sequencing sample was made of peripheral blood. CDR3 nucleotides: TGTGCCAGCAGTCCCAGATTACAGGGGAGGTCCTATAATTCACCCCTCCACTTT. Protein product: CASSPRLQGRSYNSPLHF.